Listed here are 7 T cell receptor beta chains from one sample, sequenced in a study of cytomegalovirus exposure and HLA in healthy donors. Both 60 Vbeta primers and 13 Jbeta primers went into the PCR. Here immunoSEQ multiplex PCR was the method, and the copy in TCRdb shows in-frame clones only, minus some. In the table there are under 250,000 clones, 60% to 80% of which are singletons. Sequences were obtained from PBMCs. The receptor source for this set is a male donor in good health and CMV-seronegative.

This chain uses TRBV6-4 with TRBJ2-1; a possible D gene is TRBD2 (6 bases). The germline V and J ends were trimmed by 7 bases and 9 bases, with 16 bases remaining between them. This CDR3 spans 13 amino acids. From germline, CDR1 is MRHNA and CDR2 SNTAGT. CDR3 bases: TGTGCCAGCACCGACCGGCTGGGGGGTGAGCAGTTCTTC. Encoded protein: CASTDRLGGEQFF.

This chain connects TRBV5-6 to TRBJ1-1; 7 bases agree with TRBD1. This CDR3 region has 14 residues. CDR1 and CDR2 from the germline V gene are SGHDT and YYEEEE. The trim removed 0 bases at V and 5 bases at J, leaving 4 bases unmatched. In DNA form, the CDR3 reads TGTGCCAGCAGCTTGGGACAGGGCTATACTGAAGCTTTCTTT. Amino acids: CASSLGQGYTEAFF.

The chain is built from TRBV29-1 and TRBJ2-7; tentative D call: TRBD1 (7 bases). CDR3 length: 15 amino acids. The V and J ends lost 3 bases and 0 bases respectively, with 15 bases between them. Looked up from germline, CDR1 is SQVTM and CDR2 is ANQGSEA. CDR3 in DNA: TGCAGCGTTGAGGAGGGGACAGCTAGCTCCTACGAGCAGTACTTC. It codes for CSVEEGTASSYEQYF.

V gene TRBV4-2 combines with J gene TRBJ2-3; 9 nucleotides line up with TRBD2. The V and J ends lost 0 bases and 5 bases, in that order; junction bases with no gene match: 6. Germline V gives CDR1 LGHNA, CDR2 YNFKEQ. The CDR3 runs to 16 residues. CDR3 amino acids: CASSQEGGRAGDTQYF. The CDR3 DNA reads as TGTGCCAGCAGCCAAGAGGGCGGGAGGGCCGGAGATACGCAGTATTTT.

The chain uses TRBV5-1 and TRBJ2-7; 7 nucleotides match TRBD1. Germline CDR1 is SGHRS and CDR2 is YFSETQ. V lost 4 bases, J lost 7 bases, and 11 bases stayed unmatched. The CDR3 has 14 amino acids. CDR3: CASSPGTEDGEQYF. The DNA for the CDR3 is TGCGCCAGCAGCCCCGGGACAGAGGATGGGGAGCAGTACTTC.

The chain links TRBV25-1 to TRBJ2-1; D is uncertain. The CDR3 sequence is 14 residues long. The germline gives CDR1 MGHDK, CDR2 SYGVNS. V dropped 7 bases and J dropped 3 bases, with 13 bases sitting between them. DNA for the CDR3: TGTGCCAGCAATACGATGGCAGGCTACAATGAGCAGTTCTTC. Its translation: CASNTMAGYNEQFF.

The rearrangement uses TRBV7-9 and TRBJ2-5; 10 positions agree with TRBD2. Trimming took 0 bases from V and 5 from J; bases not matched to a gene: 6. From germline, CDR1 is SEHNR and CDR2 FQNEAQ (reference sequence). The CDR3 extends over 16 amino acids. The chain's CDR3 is CASSLALAGGQETQYF. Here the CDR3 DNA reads TGTGCCAGCAGCTTAGCTTTAGCGGGGGGCCAGGAGACCCAGTACTTC.